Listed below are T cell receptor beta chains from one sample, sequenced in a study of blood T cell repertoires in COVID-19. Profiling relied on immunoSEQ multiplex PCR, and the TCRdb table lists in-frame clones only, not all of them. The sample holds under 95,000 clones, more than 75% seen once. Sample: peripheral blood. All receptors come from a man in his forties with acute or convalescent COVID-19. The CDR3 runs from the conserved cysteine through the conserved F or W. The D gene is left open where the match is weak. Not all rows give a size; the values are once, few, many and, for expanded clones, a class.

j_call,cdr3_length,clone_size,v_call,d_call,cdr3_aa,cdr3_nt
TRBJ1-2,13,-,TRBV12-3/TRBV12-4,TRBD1,CASNPTGVDGYTF,TGTGCCAGCAACCCAACAGGGGTCGATGGCTACACCTTC
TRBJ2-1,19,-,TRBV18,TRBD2,CASSPLTLERGGRMSEQFF,TGTGCCAGCTCACCCCTGACTTTAGAGCGGGGGGGCCGTATGAGTGAGCAGTTCTTC
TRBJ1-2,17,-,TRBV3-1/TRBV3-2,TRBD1,CASSQGVGAGGAYGYTF,TGTGCCAGCAGCCAAGGGGTGGGGGCAGGGGGCGCCTATGGCTACACCTTC
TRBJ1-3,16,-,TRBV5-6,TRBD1,CASSPGTGAPGNTIYF,TGTGCCAGCAGCCCGGGCACAGGGGCGCCTGGAAACACCATATATTTT
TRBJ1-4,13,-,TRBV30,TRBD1,CAFGQGLNEKLFF,TGTGCCTTTGGACAGGGGCTCAATGAAAAACTGTTTTTT
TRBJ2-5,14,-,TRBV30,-,CAWSVSGVGETQYF,TGTGCCTGGAGTGTTTCAGGGGTTGGAGAGACCCAGTACTTC
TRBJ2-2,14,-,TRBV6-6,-,CASTRTTNTGELFF,TGTGCCAGCACCCGGACAACGAACACCGGGGAGCTGTTTTTT
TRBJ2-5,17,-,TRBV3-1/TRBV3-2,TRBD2,CASSQRSGLAGGQTQYF,TGTGCCAGCAGCCAACGATCGGGACTAGCGGGGGGGCAGACCCAGTACTTC
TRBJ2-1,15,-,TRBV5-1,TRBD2,CASSPTSGGLNEQFF,TGCGCCAGCAGTCCTACTAGCGGGGGACTTAATGAGCAGTTCTTC
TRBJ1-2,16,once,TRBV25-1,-,CASSETGQGTNYGYTF,TGTGCCAGCAGTGAAACGGGTCAGGGAACTAACTATGGCTACACCTTC
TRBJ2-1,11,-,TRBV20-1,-,CSAREAVEQFF,TGCAGTGCTAGAGAAGCGGTCGAGCAGTTCTTC
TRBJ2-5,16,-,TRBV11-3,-,CASSLGLTRGAETQYF,TGTGCCAGCAGCTTAGGACTTACCAGGGGCGCGGAGACCCAGTACTTC
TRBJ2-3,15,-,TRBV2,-,CASSVLGGGTDTQYF,TGTGCCAGCAGTGTTTTAGGGGGGGGGACAGATACGCAGTATTTT
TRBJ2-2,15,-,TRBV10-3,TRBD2,CAIKEASGGTGELFF,TGTGCCATCAAGGAGGCTAGCGGGGGCACCGGGGAGCTGTTTTTT
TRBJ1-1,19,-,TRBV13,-,CASSLKGPTFFRSNTEAFF,TGTGCCAGCAGCTTAAAGGGGCCTACATTCTTTCGCTCGAACACTGAAGCTTTCTTT
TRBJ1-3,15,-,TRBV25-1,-,CASSEFGGRGNTIYF,TGTGCCAGCAGTGAATTTGGAGGCAGGGGAAACACCATATATTTT
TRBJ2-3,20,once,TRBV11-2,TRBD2,CASSLDGERGGFLRTDTQYF,TGTGCCAGCAGCTTAGACGGGGAGCGGGGGGGATTTTTGAGGACAGATACGCAGTATTTT
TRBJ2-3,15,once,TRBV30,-,CAWSVLHRRADTQYF,TGTGCCTGGAGTGTACTCCACAGACGCGCAGATACGCAGTATTTT
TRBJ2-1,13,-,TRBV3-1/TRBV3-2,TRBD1,CANSQKGANEQFF,TGTGCCAACAGCCAGAAGGGGGCGAATGAGCAGTTCTTC
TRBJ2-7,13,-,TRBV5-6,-,CASSLDRVGEQYF,TGTGCCAGCAGCTTGGACAGGGTGGGCGAGCAGTACTTC